These 19 T cell receptor beta chains came from one sample sequenced in a study of Ad26.COV2.S vaccination and SARS-CoV-2 variants. Stated treatment: some 20 received Ad26.COV2.S at low or high dose, single or two shots; a few received placebo; per-sample allocation not given. It was on day 63 after the first vaccine or placebo injection that samples were taken. Here immunoSEQ multiplex PCR was the method, and the copy in TCRdb shows in-frame clones only, minus some. The table records more than 300,000 clones, 85% to 90% of them present only once. The sample in question was peripheral blood, obtained in a trial of Ad26.COV2.S vaccine versus placebo. The receptors shown here come from a person aged 18-60 years who received the Ad26.COV2.S COVID-19 vaccine or a placebo.

J is TRBJ2-6 and V is TRBV15; D unresolved. V was cut by 0 bases and J by 12 bases, with 6 bases left in between. CDR3 length: 12 residues. Germline CDR1 reads LNHNV; CDR2 reads YYDKDF (reference sequence). Here the CDR3 reads CATSRDRAVLTF. The CDR3 DNA reads TGTGCCACCAGCAGAGATCGAGCCGTCCTGACTTTC.

The gene calls are TRBV6-6 and TRBJ2-1; 9 bases are shared with TRBD2. Germline CDR1 is MNHNY and CDR2 is SVGAGI (reference sequence). V shed 4 bases and J 2 bases; nucleotides not matched to a gene: 3. CDR3 length equals 15 residues. The CDR3 coding sequence is TGTGCCAGCAGTTTTGGCGGGGGGGCCTACAATGAGCAGTTCTTC. This sequence encodes CASSFGGGAYNEQFF.

The chain combines TRBV6-5 with TRBJ1-5; 8 bases agree with TRBD1. CDR1 is MNHEY, CDR2 SVGAGI, per germline. Losses at the gene ends were 5 bases for V and 2 bases for J; bases not matched to a gene: 5. CDR3 size: 15 residues. The CDR3, as DNA: TGTGCCAGCAGTCCGGACAGGGTCCGCAATCAGCCCCAGCATTTT. Translation: CASSPDRVRNQPQHF.

The chain employs TRBV6-2 or TRBV6-3 and TRBJ1-6, with D possibly being TRBD1 (5 bases). With 5 bases removed from V and 7 bases from J, the gap between germline ends came to 18 bases. This CDR3 contains 16 residues. Germline V gene sequence: CDR1 MNHEY, CDR2 SVGEGT. The CDR3 nucleotides are TGTGCCAGCAGTCGAGGCCCTAGAGGGACGAATTCACCCCTCCACTTT. This gives the protein CASSRGPRGTNSPLHF.

The rearrangement joins TRBV12-3 or TRBV12-4 to TRBJ2-1, with D tentatively TRBD1 (6 bases). This CDR3 has 13 residues. The V end was cut by 6 bases, the J end by 10 bases, with 16 bases between. The CDR3 sequence is CASRAAGTKEQFF. The CDR3 DNA sequence: TGTGCCAGCAGGGCAGCAGGGACAAAGGAGCAGTTCTTC.

CDR3 nucleotide sequence: TGTGCCAGCAGCCGCGGGACAGGGTACCAAGAGACCCAGTACTTC. It encodes CASSRGTGYQETQYF. This sequence joins TRBV7-3 and TRBJ2-5, with 9 bases matching TRBD1. Germline trimming cut 5 bases from V and 0 bases from J; bases unmatched to any gene: 4. This CDR3 comprises 15 residues. Germline CDR1 SGHTA, CDR2 FQGTGA.

This chain links TRBV19 with TRBJ1-1, with 8 bases aligning to TRBD1. V was clipped by 3 bases and J by 4 bases; unmatched bases: 13. Germline V gives CDR1 LNHDA, CDR2 SQIVND (reference sequence). The CDR3 runs to 17 residues. The CDR3: CASSIPRPGGLITEAFF. In nucleotides, the CDR3 is TGTGCCAGTAGTATCCCCCGTCCAGGGGGCCTAATCACTGAAGCTTTCTTT.

The CDR3: CASSSSQTGLNYGYTF. The CDR3 DNA sequence: TGTGCCAGCTCATCTTCTCAGACAGGACTTAACTATGGCTACACCTTC. The rearrangement uses TRBV18 and TRBJ1-2, with a possible D match to TRBD1 (6 bases). The CDR3 runs 16 residues. V was cut by 5 bases and J by 1 base, with 17 bases left in between. Germline V gene lookup returns CDR1 KGHSH and CDR2 LQKENI.

This sequence joins TRBV11-2 and TRBJ2-3, with TRBD2 as a possible D gene (6 bases). The germline CDR1 and CDR2 sequences are SGHAT and FQNNGV. This CDR3 contains 18 residues. V shed 4 bases and J shed 2 bases, with 22 bases lying between them. CDR3 coding DNA: TGTGCCAGCAGCTCTTTGGGTAAAAGGGACTTTACCACAGATACGCAGTATTTT. It yields the protein CASSSLGKRDFTTDTQYF.

The chain recombines TRBV5-1 with TRBJ1-6; D might be TRBD1 (5 bases). The V gene lost 4 bases and the J gene lost 5 bases, with 13 bases spanning the gap. Germline values: CDR1 SGHRS, CDR2 YFSETQ. This CDR3 contains 15 residues. The CDR3 protein is CASSPGDRNNSPLHF. As DNA, the CDR3 is TGCGCCAGCAGCCCAGGAGACAGAAATAATTCACCCCTCCACTTT.

The DNA for the CDR3 is TGCGCCAGCAGCCCCCTGGCGGGTACTAGCACAGATACGCAGTATTTT. It is translated as CASSPLAGTSTDTQYF. J is TRBJ2-3 and V is TRBV4-3; D may be TRBD2 (5 bases). Trimming shortened V by 4 bases and J by 0 bases, and 14 bases separated the two germline ends. Germline V gene sequence: CDR1 LGHNA, CDR2 YSLEER. The CDR3 extends over 16 amino acids.

The rearrangement uses TRBV18 and TRBJ1-6; no definite D call. The V and J ends lost 3 bases and 6 bases respectively, with 3 bases between them. Germline CDR1 and CDR2: KGHSH and LQKENI. The CDR3 runs to 12 residues. The CDR3 loop is CASSPANSPLHF. For the CDR3, the DNA is TGTGCCAGCTCACCCGCTAATTCACCCCTCCACTTT.

The chain has TRBV5-1 and TRBJ1-1; D is unclear. Germline V gene lookup returns CDR1 SGHRS and CDR2 YFSETQ. Deletions cut 4 bases from V and 1 base from J, with 14 bases between. The CDR3 has 15 residues. In DNA, the CDR3 is TGCGCCAGCAGCGTCGAGGGAACCGGGAACACTGAAGCTTTCTTT. The encoded protein is CASSVEGTGNTEAFF. Using reference TRBV5-1 and TRBJ1-1 for the parts outside the CDR3, the full variable domain is KAGVTQTPRYLIKTRGQQVTLSCSPISGHRSVSWYQQTPGQGLQFLFEYFSETQRNKGNFPGRFSGRQFSNSRSEMNVSTLELGDSALYLCASSVEGTGNTEAFFGQGTRLTVV.

The rearrangement joins TRBV18 to TRBJ1-4; D unresolved. Deletions cut 0 bases from V and 0 bases from J, with 11 bases between. Germline values: CDR1 KGHSH, CDR2 LQKENI. CDR3 length: 17 amino acids. The CDR3 is CASSPPDYLATNEKLFF. DNA of the CDR3: TGTGCCAGCTCACCACCGGACTATCTAGCAACTAATGAAAAACTGTTTTTT.

The chain is built from TRBV11-2 and TRBJ1-1; TRBD1 might be the D (6 bases). The CDR3 contains 15 residues. Trimming left V 3 bases short and J 0 bases short, with 11 bases between. Germline CDR1 reads SGHAT; CDR2 reads FQNNGV. The CDR3 reads CASSFLGGLNTEAFF. For the CDR3, the DNA is TGTGCCAGCAGCTTTCTTGGGGGCTTGAACACTGAAGCTTTCTTT.

This chain uses TRBV7-9 with TRBJ2-3; the match to TRBD1 covers 9 bases. The ends lost 5 bases at V and 7 bases at J; junction bases unmatched: 10. The CDR3 runs 15 residues. The germline V gene encodes CDR1 SEHNR and CDR2 FQNEAQ (reference sequence). The CDR3 DNA reads TGTGCCAGCAGCCTTTGGGGGGACAGGGACAATACGCAGTATTTT. As protein: CASSLWGDRDNTQYF. The whole variable domain, remainder taken from reference TRBV7-9 and TRBJ2-3, is DTGVSQNPRHKITKRGQNVTFRCDPISEHNRLYWYRQTLGQGPEFLTYFQNEAQLEKSRLLSDRFSAERPKGSFSTLEIQRTEQGDSAMYLCASSLWGDRDNTQYFGPGTRLTVL.

The V call is TRBV3-1 (or the pseudogene TRBV3-2), the J call TRBJ2-2; D uncertain. Germline CDR1 LGHDT, CDR2 YNNKEL (reference sequence). Deletions cut 5 bases from V and 4 bases from J, with 14 bases between. This CDR3 contains 15 residues. DNA of the CDR3: TGTGCCAGCAGCGACAAGCTTCTAACCACCGGGGAGCTGTTTTTT. Its translation is CASSDKLLTTGELFF.

The chain employs TRBV4-1 and TRBJ1-6; D is unresolved. CDR3 length: 14 residues. V lost 2 bases and J 7 bases, leaving 9 bases between the germline ends. Germline V gene data show CDR1 as MGHRA and CDR2 as YSYEKL. The CDR3 DNA reads TGCGCCAGCAGCCAATTAGGTCTAAATTCACCCCTCCACTTT. As protein: CASSQLGLNSPLHF.

This clone occurred a few times. This sample includes further DNA sequences coding for the same CDR3. The genes are TRBV5-1 and TRBJ1-5; D is possibly TRBD1 (5 bases). V lost 4 bases, J lost 0 bases, and 11 bases lay in between. The CDR3 consists of 15 residues. In germline, CDR1 is SGHRS, CDR2 YFSETQ. The CDR3 DNA follows: TGCGCCAGCAGCCTCACAGGTGATAGCAATCAGCCCCAGCATTTT. Protein sequence: CASSLTGDSNQPQHF.